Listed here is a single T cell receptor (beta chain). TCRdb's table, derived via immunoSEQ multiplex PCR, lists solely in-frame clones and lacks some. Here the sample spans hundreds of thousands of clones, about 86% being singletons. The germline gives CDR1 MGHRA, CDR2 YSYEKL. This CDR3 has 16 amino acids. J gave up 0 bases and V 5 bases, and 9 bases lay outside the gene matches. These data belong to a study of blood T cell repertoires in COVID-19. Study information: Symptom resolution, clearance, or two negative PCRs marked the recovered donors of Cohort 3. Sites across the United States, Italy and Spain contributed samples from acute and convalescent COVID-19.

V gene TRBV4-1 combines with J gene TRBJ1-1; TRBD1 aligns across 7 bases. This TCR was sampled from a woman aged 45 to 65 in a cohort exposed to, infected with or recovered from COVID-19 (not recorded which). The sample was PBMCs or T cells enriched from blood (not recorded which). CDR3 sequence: CASSFTGAPMNTEAFF. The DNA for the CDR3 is TGCGCCAGCAGCTTTACAGGGGCCCCCATGAACACTGAAGCTTTCTTT.